Listed here is a single T cell receptor beta chain. The antigen remains unidentified. The treatment denotes: roughly 10-day PBMC culture with coronavirus spike peptide pools or control peptides (ViraFEST assay). On days 3 and 7, half the medium was swapped for fresh IL-2-containing medium. The data were obtained in a study of vaccination and CD4 T cells after COVID-19. Across the study: Overlapping spike peptides from SARS-CoV-2, HCoV-NL63, HCoV-OC43 and HCoV-229E served to stimulate the cells. Control cultures used a CEFX viral epitope pool, an HIV-1 Nef peptide pool, or no peptide. Whole-study findings and limits: Analysis covered relatively few convalescent patients and lacked any early post-infection timepoints.

Cultured CD4+ T cells had their DNA profiled by the Oncomine TCR Beta short-read assay. TCRdb ran MiXCR on the PCR reads and lists one entry per CDR3 protein. There are about 24,000 distinct CDR3 sequences in the sample; about three fifths occur only once, and about 7.8% lies in the top ten. Sequencing input: CD4+ T cells from blood, cultured in vitro. This sequence was found in a human donor who had recovered from COVID-19.

CDR3 in amino acids: CSARGTETPGTSSGNTIYF. In DNA form, the CDR3 reads TGCAGTGCTAGAGGAACCGAGACACCGGGGACGAGCTCTGGAAACACCATATATTTT. The V call is TRBV20-1, the J call TRBJ1-3, with TRBD1 as a possible D gene (5 bases). CDR3 length equals 19 residues. CDR1 is DFQATT, CDR2 SNEGSKA, per germline (reference sequence). V lost 1 base and J lost 0, with 22 bases in between.